This T cell receptor (beta chain) was identified during a study of human T cells and chemical hapten exposure. This CDR3 contains 14 residues. The J segment lost 0 bases and the V segment lost 8 bases, leaving 3 bases of the junction unmatched. This clonotype was observed a handful of times. TCRdb re-called the RACE reads with MiXCR, one entry per CDR3 protein. The table lists 300,000 to 400,000 distinct CDR3 sequences, less than 6.5% of them singletons. Described time point: pre-sensitization, week 0. Treatment: therapeutic diphenylcyclopropenone sensitization with weekly scalp DPC. Material: whole blood, obtained in connection with sensitization to the hapten diphenylcyclopropenone (DPC). The TCR originated in a woman between 45 and 65 years old with alopecia areata. Some clones in this sample may be carry-over from other donors' samples. The chain employs TRBV12-3 or TRBV12-4 and TRBJ2-2; 7 bases map to TRBD1. CDR3 bases: TGTGCCAGCCAAGGACAGGCGAACACCGGGGAGCTGTTTTTT. This sequence encodes CASQGQANTGELFF.